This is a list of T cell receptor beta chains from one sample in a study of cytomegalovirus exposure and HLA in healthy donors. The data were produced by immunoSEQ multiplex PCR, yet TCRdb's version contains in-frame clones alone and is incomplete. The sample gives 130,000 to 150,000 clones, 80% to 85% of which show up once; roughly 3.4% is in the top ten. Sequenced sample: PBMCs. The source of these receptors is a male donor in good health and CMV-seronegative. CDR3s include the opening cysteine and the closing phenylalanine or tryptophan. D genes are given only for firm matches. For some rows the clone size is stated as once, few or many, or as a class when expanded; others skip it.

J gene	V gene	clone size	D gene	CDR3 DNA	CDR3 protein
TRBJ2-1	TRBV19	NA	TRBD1	TGTGCCAGTAGTACAGGACAGGGGGGGCACAATGAGCAGTTCTTC	CASSTGQGGHNEQFF
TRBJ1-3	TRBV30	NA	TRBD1	TGTGCCTGGACTGTGGCTATGACAGGGGGCTCAAGAAACACCATATATTTT	CAWTVAMTGGSRNTIYF
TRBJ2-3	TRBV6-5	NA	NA	TGTGCCAGCAGTTACTGGCAGTTCACAGATACGCAGTATTTT	CASSYWQFTDTQYF
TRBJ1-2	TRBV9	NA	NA	TGTGCCAGCAGCGAGGGGGGGCGTGGCTACACCTTC	CASSEGGRGYTF
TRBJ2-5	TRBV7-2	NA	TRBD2	TGTGCCAGCAGCTTAGGGGACGTGGGCCCCGGGAGGGAAAAGACCCAGTACTTC	CASSLGDVGPGREKTQYF
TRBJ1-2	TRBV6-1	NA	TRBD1	TGTGCCAGCAGATTTACAGGGGACTATGGCTACACCTTC	CASRFTGDYGYTF
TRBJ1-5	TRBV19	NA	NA	TGTGCCAGTAGTATTCGGGTCGGGGGAATTGGGACCCAGCATTTT	CASSIRVGGIGTQHF
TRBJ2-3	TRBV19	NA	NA	TGTGCCAGTAGTTCCCAGGAGGGGATCACAGATACGCAGTATTTT	CASSSQEGITDTQYF
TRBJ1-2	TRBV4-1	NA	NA	TGCGCCAGCAGCCAAGATCCGGAGGGAAACTATGGCTACACCTTC	CASSQDPEGNYGYTF
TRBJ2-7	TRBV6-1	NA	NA	TGTGCCAGCAGTCATCAGGGGATTGCGTCCTACGAGCAGTACTTC	CASSHQGIASYEQYF
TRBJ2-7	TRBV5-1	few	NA	TGCGCCAGCAGCTTGACAGGCCTCAAGCGGGCCCGGTACTTC	CASSLTGLKRARYF
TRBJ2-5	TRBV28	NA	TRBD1	TGTGCCAGCAGGTTACAGGGGCGGGAGACCCAGTACTTC	CASRLQGRETQYF
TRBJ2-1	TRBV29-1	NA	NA	TGCAGCGTTAAGGACAGCTCCTACAATGAGCAGTTCTTC	CSVKDSSYNEQFF
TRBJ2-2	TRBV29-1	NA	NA	TGCAGCGTTTTACTAGTGGCCGGGGAGCTGTTTTTT	CSVLLVAGELFF
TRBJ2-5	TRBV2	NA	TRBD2	TGTGCCAGCAGGCTCCCTTTGACTAGCGGGACAAACCAAGAGACCCAGTACTTC	CASRLPLTSGTNQETQYF
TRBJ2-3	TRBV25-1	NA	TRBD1	TGTGCCAGCAGCCCGGGACAGGGGGATACAGATACGCAGTATTTT	CASSPGQGDTDTQYF
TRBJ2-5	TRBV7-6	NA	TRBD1	TGTGCCAGCAGCTTAGAAAGGACAGGTCAAGAGACCCAGTACTTC	CASSLERTGQETQYF
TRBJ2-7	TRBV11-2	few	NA	TGTGCCAGCAGCTTACTCCACCTAGTCGGGGGACCCCAGGGCGAGCAGTACTTC	CASSLLHLVGGPQGEQYF
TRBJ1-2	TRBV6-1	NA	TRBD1	TGTGCCAGCAGTGAGACAGGGCCGGATGGCTACACCTTC	CASSETGPDGYTF
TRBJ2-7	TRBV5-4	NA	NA	TGTGCCAGCAGCCGGCTAGCGACACTAACCTACGGGCAGTACTTC	CASSRLATLTYGQYF